The clone carrying this T cell receptor beta chain is termed medium-sized. Localized lung adenocarcinoma, a non-small cell lung cancer, affected the donors. Trimming removed 5 bases from V and 2 bases from J, with 12 bases in between. The germline CDR1 and CDR2 sequences are MRHNA and SNTAGT. The CDR3 consists of 15 residues. This specimen belongs to a study of CD4 and CD8 cells across lung adenocarcinoma regions. TCRdb re-derived calls from the PCR reads in MiXCR, one entry per CDR3 protein. This table has about 6,500 distinct CDR3 sequences, 51% appearing once. Sequenced material: CD4+ T cells from the center of a lung tumor. The sequence derives from a female donor with lung adenocarcinoma. The CD4 and CD8 labels of this study may be unreliable. The gene calls are TRBV6-4 and TRBJ2-2; a possible D gene is TRBD2 (6 bases). This chain's CDR3 is CASSPTSSNTGELFF. CDR3 sequence (DNA): TGTGCCAGCAGTCCGACTAGTTCCAACACCGGGGAGCTGTTTTTT.